This TCR beta chain originates from a study of blood T cell repertoires in COVID-19. Germline CDR1 SGHKS, CDR2 YYEKEE (reference sequence). Trimming pared 6 bases from V and 1 base from J, leaving 12 bases between. The CDR3 length is 14 residues. Clones were read by immunoSEQ multiplex PCR, and TCRdb kept only the in-frame ones, dropping some. The data show under 300,000 clones, 70% to 90% seen once. The TCR comes from a young woman with COVID-19, enrolled during active disease. The sequenced sample was peripheral blood. The chain couples TRBV5-5 to TRBJ2-3; D ambiguous. This CDR3 reads CASNNGPGTDTQYF. The CDR3 DNA reads as TGTGCCAGCAACAATGGGCCGGGCACAGATACGCAGTATTTT.